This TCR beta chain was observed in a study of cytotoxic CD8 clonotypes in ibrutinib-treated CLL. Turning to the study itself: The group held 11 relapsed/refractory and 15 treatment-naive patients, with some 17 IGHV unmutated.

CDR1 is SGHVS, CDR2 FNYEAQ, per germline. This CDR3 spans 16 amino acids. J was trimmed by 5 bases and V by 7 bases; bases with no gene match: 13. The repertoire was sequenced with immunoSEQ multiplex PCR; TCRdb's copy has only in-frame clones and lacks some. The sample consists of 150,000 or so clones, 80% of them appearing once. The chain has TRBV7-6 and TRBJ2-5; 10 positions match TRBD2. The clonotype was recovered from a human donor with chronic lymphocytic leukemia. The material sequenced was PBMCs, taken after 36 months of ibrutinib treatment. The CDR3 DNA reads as TGTGCCAGCAACCCACTAGCTAGCGGGAGAATTGAGACCCAGTACTTC. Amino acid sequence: CASNPLASGRIETQYF.